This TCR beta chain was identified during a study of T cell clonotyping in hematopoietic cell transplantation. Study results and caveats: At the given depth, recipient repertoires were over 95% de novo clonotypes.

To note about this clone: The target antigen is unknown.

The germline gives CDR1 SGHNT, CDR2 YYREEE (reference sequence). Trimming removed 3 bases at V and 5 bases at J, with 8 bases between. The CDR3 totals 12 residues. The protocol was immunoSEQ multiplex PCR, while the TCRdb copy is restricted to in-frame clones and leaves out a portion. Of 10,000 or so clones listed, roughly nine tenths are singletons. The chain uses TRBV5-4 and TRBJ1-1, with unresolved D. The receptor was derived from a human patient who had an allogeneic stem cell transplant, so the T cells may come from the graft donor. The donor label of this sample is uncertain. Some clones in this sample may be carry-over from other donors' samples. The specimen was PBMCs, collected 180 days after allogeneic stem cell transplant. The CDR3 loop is CASSWGLTEAFF. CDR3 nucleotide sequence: TGTGCCAGCAGCTGGGGTTTGACTGAAGCTTTCTTT.